The 28 T cell receptor beta chains below all came from one sample that was sequenced in a study of CD8 T cells in Susac syndrome. RNA amounts of 0.5 to 1 ug underwent reverse transcription with random hexamers. MiXCR, run by TCRdb on the immunoSEQ multiplex PCR reads, gives a single entry per CDR3 protein. The sample consists of around 180,000 distinct CDR3 sequences, 90% to 95% of them appearing once. Material for sequencing was CD8+ T cells from PBMCs. Receptors were obtained from a human donor with multiple sclerosis.

This chain uses TRBV30 with TRBJ2-3; weak D call: TRBD1 (6 bases). V lost 3 bases and J 2 bases, leaving 12 bases between the germline ends. CDR1 is GTSNPN and CDR2 is SVGIG in the germline V gene (reference sequence). The CDR3 loop spans 14 amino acids. The CDR3 sequence: CAWSLTGTTDTQYF. The CDR3 nucleotides read TGTGCCTGGAGCCTCACAGGGACCACAGATACGCAGTATTTT.

The chain carries TRBV18 and TRBJ1-2, with TRBD1 matching over 8 bases. The trim removed 6 bases at V and 8 bases at J, leaving 5 bases unmatched. Germline CDR1 KGHSH, CDR2 LQKENI. This CDR3 has 12 residues. CDR3 protein: CASSTGGNGYTF. In nucleotides, the CDR3 is TGTGCCAGCTCCACAGGGGGGAACGGCTACACCTTC.

The chain uses TRBV9 and TRBJ1-1, with TRBD1 as a possible D gene (5 bases). Germline V CDR1 and CDR2: SGDLS, YYNGEE. The V end was cut by 4 bases, the J end by 4 bases, with 20 bases between. This CDR3 is 16 amino acids long. CDR3 nucleotide sequence: TGTGCCAGCAGCTCCTACGATTCTCTCGGGGGCACTGAAGCTTTCTTT. It yields the protein CASSSYDSLGGTEAFF.

The chain couples TRBV28 to TRBJ2-7; 8 nucleotides align to TRBD1. Germline V CDR1 and CDR2: MDHEN, SYDVKM. The CDR3 contains 13 residues. Unmatched junction bases numbered 4, after V lost 3 bases and J lost 6 bases. CDR3 nucleotide sequence: TGTGCCAGCAGTTTGGGACAGGTCGGCGAGCAGTACTTC. Its translation: CASSLGQVGEQYF.

A few counts support this clonotype. The chain employs TRBV5-1 and TRBJ2-5; D assignment may be TRBD1 or TRBD2 (5 bases each). V was cut by 2 bases and J by 2 bases, with 16 bases left in between. The CDR3 runs 16 residues. The germline V gene has CDR1 SGHRS and CDR2 YFSETQ. In DNA form, the CDR3 reads TGCGCCAGCAGCTTCGAGGGACCGTGGGGACAAGAGACCCAGTACTTC. Translated, it gives CASSFEGPWGQETQYF.

The rearrangement links TRBV4-1 to TRBJ2-7; 7 bases are a match to TRBD2. After removal of 3 bases from V and 4 bases from J, the junction contained 12 bases not matched to a gene. CDR1 and CDR2 from the germline V gene are MGHRA and YSYEKL. This CDR3 is 16 amino acids long. Here the CDR3 DNA reads TGCGCCAGCAGCCAGACTGGGACTACCTCCCGATACGAGCAGTACTTC. Protein: CASSQTGTTSRYEQYF.

The V gene is TRBV18, the J gene TRBJ2-7; 7 bases match TRBD1. After removal of 5 bases from V and 2 bases from J, the junction contained 9 bases not matched to a gene. This CDR3 comprises 15 residues. CDR1 is KGHSH and CDR2 is LQKENI in the germline V gene. DNA for the CDR3: TGTGCCAGCTCAAATTCGGGACAGATACCCTACGAGCAGTACTTC. Translating gives CASSNSGQIPYEQYF. The full variable domain, its missing parts supplied by reference TRBV18 and TRBJ2-7, is NAGVMQNPRHLVRRRGQEARLRCSPMKGHSHVYWYRQLPEEGLKFMVYLQKENIIDESGMPKERFSAEFPKEGPSILRIQQVVRGDSAAYFCASSNSGQIPYEQYFGPGTRLTVT.

The rearrangement uses TRBV15 and TRBJ2-2; TRBD1 is a possible D gene (6 bases). The germline CDR1 and CDR2 sequences are LNHNV and YYDKDF (reference sequence). V was cut by 9 bases and J by 4 bases, with 12 bases left in between. CDR3 length: 13 residues. CDR3 nucleotide sequence: TGTGCCACGAGGGGGTTTCTCACCGGGGAGCTGTTTTTT. This sequence encodes CATRGFLTGELFF.

The chain joins TRBV4-1 to TRBJ2-3; D is ambiguous. CDR1 MGHRA and CDR2 YSYEKL come from the germline V gene. The CDR3 contains 17 residues. V gave up 1 base and J gave up 1 base, with 15 bases separating them. The CDR3 is CASSQAPSVVGTDTQYF. The DNA for the CDR3 is TGCGCCAGCAGCCAAGCTCCCTCGGTAGTAGGCACAGATACGCAGTATTTT.

The V call is TRBV6-5, the J call TRBJ1-2; D gene ambiguous. Between the trimmed V and J ends, which lost 10 bases and 5 bases, there was a span of 14 bases. From germline, CDR1 is MNHEY and CDR2 SVGAGI. The CDR3 sequence is 12 residues long. The CDR3 is CAIWAPAYGYTF. The CDR3 nucleotides are TGTGCCATCTGGGCACCCGCTTATGGCTACACCTTC.

The genes are TRBV3-1 and TRBJ2-7; 7 bases fit TRBD1. Germline CDR1 is LGHDT and CDR2 is YNNKEL (reference sequence). V lost 1 base and J lost 3; bases outside the gene matches: 3. The CDR3 is 14 amino acids. CDR3 residues: CASSQGRQGYEQYF. Here the CDR3 DNA reads TGTGCCAGCAGCCAAGGACGACAGGGCTACGAGCAGTACTTC.

The chain joins TRBV4-2 to TRBJ2-1; a possible D gene is TRBD2 (5 bases). The CDR3 is 16 amino acids. CDR1 and CDR2 (germline): LGHNA, YNFKEQ. The V gene lost 0 bases and the J gene lost 0 bases, with 9 bases spanning the gap. CDR3 sequence (DNA): TGTGCCAGCAGCCAAGAACGGGGTCGCTCCTACAATGAGCAGTTCTTC. Encoded protein: CASSQERGRSYNEQFF.

This sequence joins TRBV29-1 and TRBJ2-7; D gene uncertain. The CDR3 consists of 12 residues. Looked up from germline, CDR1 is SQVTM and CDR2 is ANQGSEA. With 3 bases removed from V and 4 bases from J, the gap between germline ends came to 10 bases. The DNA of the CDR3 is TGCAGCGTTGAGGGCGACGGGTACGAGCAGTACTTC. It is translated as CSVEGDGYEQYF.

The CDR3 coding sequence is TGTGCCAGCAGCTTGTTTTGGCTATCCACAGATACGCAGTATTTT. This codes for CASSLFWLSTDTQYF. The chain uses TRBV5-6 and TRBJ2-3; D is uncertain. This CDR3 is built from 15 residues. Germline V gene data show CDR1 as SGHDT and CDR2 as YYEEEE. The V end was cut by 1 base, the J end by 2 bases, with 11 bases between.

In this sample, this clonotype turned up once. This chain uses TRBV12-3 or TRBV12-4 with TRBJ2-5, with 7 bases that match TRBD2. This CDR3 contains 15 residues. V dropped 5 bases and J dropped 5; count of bases not matched to a gene: 11. The CDR3 loop reads CASSGGVYGRETQYF. DNA of the CDR3: TGTGCCAGCAGTGGGGGGGTGTATGGTCGGGAGACCCAGTACTTC.

This clonotype was detected once. The chain joins TRBV6-5 to TRBJ2-5; 8 bases are a match to TRBD2. The CDR3 has 16 residues. V shed 4 bases and J 4 bases; nucleotides not matched to a gene: 11. Germline-derived CDR1 and CDR2 are MNHEY and SVGAGI. The CDR3 is CASSSTGTSWGETQYF. The CDR3 DNA sequence: TGTGCCAGCAGTTCGACCGGGACTAGTTGGGGAGAGACCCAGTACTTC.

This chain joins TRBV28 and TRBJ2-3, with 9 bases that match TRBD2. CDR1 and CDR2 (germline): MDHEN, SYDVKM. The CDR3 length is 16 residues. With 3 bases clipped from V and 3 bases from J, the junction kept 7 bases outside the gene matches. The CDR3 DNA is TGTGCCAGCAGTTTCCCTAGCGGGACGGGGACAGATACGCAGTATTTT. Translated: CASSFPSGTGTDTQYF.

This clonotype was detected only once. The chain carries TRBV27 and TRBJ1-2; possibly TRBD1 for D (5 bases). This CDR3 region has 11 residues. Trimming left V 8 bases short and J 5 bases short, with 9 bases between. Germline CDR1 reads MNHEY; CDR2 reads SMNVEV (reference sequence). CDR3 bases: TGTGCCAGCCTGGGGGAGTATGGCTACACCTTC. It yields the protein CASLGEYGYTF.

This rearrangement joins TRBV10-3 to TRBJ2-1; 9 positions agree with TRBD2. The V and J ends lost 7 bases and 8 bases, in that order; junction bases with no gene match: 6. Germline V CDR1 and CDR2: ENHRY, SYGVKD. The length of the CDR3 is 13 residues. In nucleotides, the CDR3 is TGTGCCATCACTAGCGGGACGCTTGATGAGCAGTTCTTC. Translation gives CAITSGTLDEQFF.

V is TRBV5-1 and J is TRBJ2-7; 11 nucleotides match TRBD2. Germline CDR1 is SGHRS and CDR2 is YFSETQ. The ends lost 1 base at V and 0 bases at J; junction bases unmatched: 6. The CDR3 extends over 17 amino acids. The CDR3 spells CASSLSSGRPNSYEQYF. Here the CDR3 DNA reads TGCGCCAGCAGCTTGTCTAGCGGGAGGCCGAACTCCTACGAGCAGTACTTC.

This rearrangement joins TRBV4-1 to TRBJ2-3; D call uncertain. Germline loops: CDR1 MGHRA, CDR2 YSYEKL. This CDR3 is 13 amino acids long. V shed 1 base and J shed 2 bases, with 4 bases lying between them. CDR3 bases: TGCGCCAGCAGCCAAGGGAACACAGATACGCAGTATTTT. It codes for CASSQGNTDTQYF.

This chain joins TRBV4-1 and TRBJ2-5; D unresolved. The CDR3 sequence is 14 residues long. Between the trimmed V and J ends, which lost 1 base and 2 bases, there was a span of 8 bases. The germline V gene has CDR1 MGHRA and CDR2 YSYEKL. CDR3 DNA: TGCGCCAGCAGCCAAGTCGCAGCACAAGAGACCCAGTACTTC. This sequence encodes CASSQVAAQETQYF.

The chain carries TRBV6-5 and TRBJ2-3; no clear D gene. This CDR3 comprises 17 residues. Germline loops: CDR1 MNHEY, CDR2 SVGAGI. V was trimmed by 4 bases and J by 4 bases, leaving 21 bases between them. The CDR3 loop reads CASSFVTQDRDSDTQYF. DNA for the CDR3: TGTGCCAGCAGTTTCGTCACCCAAGACCGTGATTCAGATACGCAGTATTTT.

Notes on this clonotype: One junction end does not reproduce the germline sequence, and a read error may be involved. This sequence joins TRBV27 and TRBJ1-1, with D tentatively TRBD1 (6 bases). CDR1 is MNHEY and CDR2 is SMNVEV in the germline V gene (reference sequence). This CDR3 region has 15 residues. The CDR3 DNA reads TGTGCCAGCAGTTCCGCGGGGGGGGCGAACCCTGAAGCTTTCTTT. Protein: CASSSAGGANPEAFF.

This chain uses TRBV27 with TRBJ2-1, with no clear D. The germline gives CDR1 MNHEY, CDR2 SMNVEV (reference sequence). The CDR3 extends over 15 amino acids. The germline V and J ends were trimmed by 3 bases and 9 bases, with 18 bases remaining between them. CDR3 nucleotides: TGTGCCAGCAGTTTCGTAAAGGTACAATTTGGTGAGCAGTTCTTC. It encodes CASSFVKVQFGEQFF.

This rearrangement joins TRBV28 to TRBJ2-2, with D hard to call. V lost 5 bases to trimming and J lost 6 bases, with 10 bases between them. The V gene's germline CDR1 is MDHEN and CDR2 SYDVKM. The CDR3 runs 13 residues. DNA for the CDR3: TGTGCCAGCAGTCCCCTTAGAGCCGGGGAGCTGTTTTTT. Its protein is CASSPLRAGELFF.

This clonotype was seen only once. The J gene is TRBJ2-3, the V gene TRBV4-1; 13 bases map to TRBD2. CDR1 is MGHRA, CDR2 YSYEKL, per germline. Trimming cost V 0 bases and J 8 bases; bases outside gene matches: 5. The CDR3 totals 16 residues. CDR3 DNA sequence: TGCGCCAGCAGCCAAGATCTACTAGCGGGGGGGTTTACGCAGTATTTT. Protein product: CASSQDLLAGGFTQYF.

This rearrangement joins TRBV27 to TRBJ1-2; TRBD1 might be the D (5 bases). Germline lookup yields CDR1 MNHEY and CDR2 SMNVEV (reference sequence). The CDR3 consists of 13 residues. With 2 bases removed from V and 4 bases from J, the gap between germline ends came to 8 bases. In DNA, the CDR3 is TGTGCCAGCAGTTTAACAGGCAGCTATGGCTACACCTTC. It encodes CASSLTGSYGYTF.